This record covers a single T cell receptor beta chain. The antigen is unknown. The data were taken from a study of cytomegalovirus exposure and HLA in healthy donors. Study summary: Genotyping of about 400 donors showed that around 86% belonged to the Caucasian-associated ancestry cluster. Study conclusions and caveats: In a later analysis, 15,000 to 20,000 TCR beta sequences were associated with HLA alleles at 0.05 false discovery rate.

V was pared by 0 bases and J by 8 bases, with 4 bases of the junction left unmatched. The CDR3 is made up of 15 amino acids. Germline CDR1 ENHRY, CDR2 SYGVKD. With 60 Vbeta and 13 Jbeta primers, the PCR was carried out. Generated by immunoSEQ multiplex PCR, the TCRdb table keeps only in-frame clones and is missing some. The data hold 100,000 or so clones, with 79% observed a single time. Specimen: PBMCs. The TCR originated in a female donor in good health and CMV-seropositive. The chain couples TRBV10-3 to TRBJ2-1; 10 bases are shared with TRBD2. CDR3 DNA sequence: TGTGCCATCAGTGAGTCGACTAGCGGGTCAGATGAGCAGTTCTTC. This encodes CAISESTSGSDEQFF.